A single sample gave rise to the 20 T cell receptor beta chains below, sequenced in a study of metastatic and nonmetastatic thyroid tumors. No patient received treatment before thyroid surgery. TCRdb re-called the PCR reads with MiXCR. The sample yields about 13,000 clones, 33% seen once. Source material: tumor tissue. Receptors were obtained from a male donor with papillary thyroid cancer or a benign thyroid nodule (not recorded which). Some clones in this sample may be carry-over from other donors' samples.

About this clone itself: One junction end disagrees with the germline gene, perhaps due to a read error. CDR3 DNA sequence: TGTGCCAGCAGTGAAATGGTAGGAAACCACTTC. Translation gives CASSEMVGNHF. The V and J genes are TRBV6-1 and TRBJ2-7; D gene unclear. Germline CDR1 is MNHNS and CDR2 is SASEGT. This CDR3 spans 11 amino acids.

This rearrangement joins TRBV5-1 to TRBJ2-7, with 9 bases lining up with TRBD1. The V gene's germline CDR1 is SGHRS and CDR2 YFSETQ. V dropped 4 bases and J dropped 2; count of bases not matched to a gene: 10. The CDR3 extends over 16 amino acids. DNA of the CDR3: TGCGCCAGCAGCGAGGACAGGGGCTTTTTCGCCTACGAGCAGTACTTC. It yields the protein CASSEDRGFFAYEQYF.

This clone was detected once. The CDR3 region is CASSPRTGEGYEQYF. The CDR3, as DNA: TGTGCCAGCAGCCCCCGGACAGGGGAGGGCTACGAGCAGTACTTC. The J gene is TRBJ2-7, the V gene TRBV11-2; 9 nucleotides match TRBD1. The CDR3 covers 15 residues. The trim removed 5 bases at V and 3 bases at J, leaving 8 bases unmatched. Germline V lookup: CDR1 SGHAT, CDR2 FQNNGV.

The V call is TRBV7-9, the J call TRBJ1-4, with no clear D. The germline V gene has CDR1 SEHNR and CDR2 FQNEAQ (reference sequence). This CDR3 is 15 amino acids long. Trimming cost V 2 bases and J 7 bases, with 14 bases left between them. The CDR3 spells CASSLNTDGIEKLFF. Here the CDR3 DNA reads TGTGCCAGCAGCTTAAACACAGATGGCATTGAAAAACTGTTTTTT.

This clone was observed a few times. The V and J genes are TRBV6-1 and TRBJ2-7; 13 bases line up with TRBD2. CDR1 and CDR2 from the germline V gene are MNHNS and SASEGT. This CDR3 spans 16 amino acids. V lost 8 bases and J lost 5; bases outside the gene matches: 12. The CDR3 reads CASYPGLAGPTDEQYF. The CDR3 DNA reads as TGTGCCAGCTACCCGGGACTAGCGGGACCCACGGACGAGCAGTACTTC.

By share, this clone ranks as medium-sized (0.01 to 0.1%). The V gene is TRBV7-8, the J gene TRBJ2-7; 11 nucleotides match TRBD2. The CDR3 consists of 15 residues. The V gene end was trimmed by 5 bases and the J gene end by 4 bases; junction bases not matched to a gene: 7. Germline-derived CDR1 and CDR2 are SGHVS and FQNEAQ. Written as DNA, the CDR3 is TGTGCCAGCAGCCCGACGACTAGCGGGATATACGAGCAGTACTTC. The encoded protein is CASSPTTSGIYEQYF.

The J gene is TRBJ2-7, the V gene TRBV11-1; TRBD1 or TRBD2 may be the D gene (5 bases each). V lost 1 base and J 6 bases, leaving 13 bases between the germline ends. The CDR3 runs 14 residues. Germline V gene sequence: CDR1 SGHAT, CDR2 FQDESV (reference sequence). The CDR3 bases are TGTGCCAGCAGCTTAGGTTGGGGACGGAGCGAGCAGTACTTC. Translating gives CASSLGWGRSEQYF.

CDR3 nucleotides: TGTGCCAGCAGTTTCTTCCGGTCCTCCTACGAGCAGTACTTC. It encodes CASSFFRSSYEQYF. V usage is TRBV28 and J usage is TRBJ2-7; D is unclear. V was clipped by 3 bases and J by 0 bases, with 9 bases between them. CDR3 length: 14 amino acids. Germline loops: CDR1 MDHEN, CDR2 SYDVKM. The full variable domain, with the rest looked up from reference TRBV28 and TRBJ2-7, is DVKVTQSSRYLVKRTGEKVFLECVQDMDHENMFWYRQDPGLGLRLIYFSYDVKMKEKGDIPEGYSVSREKKERFSLILESASTNQTSMYLCASSFFRSSYEQYFGPGTRLTVT.

J is TRBJ1-1 and V is TRBV11-3; unclear D gene. CDR1 and CDR2 (germline): SGHNT, YENEEA. The CDR3 contains 15 residues. Trimming cost V 5 bases and J 4 bases, with 17 bases left between them. The CDR3: CASSPSPDRSTEAFF. CDR3 DNA sequence: TGTGCCAGCAGCCCCAGTCCGGACCGGAGCACTGAAGCTTTCTTT.

In nucleotides, the CDR3 is TGTGCCAGCAGTGTGGCTTCGACAGTGAAGAATGAGCAGTTCTTC. It yields the protein CASSVASTVKNEQFF. The chain has TRBV28 and TRBJ2-1; perhaps TRBD1 as D (5 bases). CDR1 is MDHEN, CDR2 SYDVKM, per germline. This CDR3 region has 15 residues. V was cut by 5 bases and J by 7 bases, with 18 bases left in between.

V gene TRBV9 combines with J gene TRBJ2-7; either TRBD1 or TRBD2 may supply D (6 bases each). V was cut by 0 bases and J by 2 bases, with 9 bases left in between. The length of the CDR3 is 14 residues. Germline V gives CDR1 SGDLS, CDR2 YYNGEE. CDR3 residues: CASSVGRGPYEQYF. DNA of the CDR3: TGTGCCAGCAGCGTAGGCCGGGGGCCCTACGAGCAGTACTTC.

The chain uses TRBV7-9 and TRBJ2-7; TRBD1 aligns across 10 bases. CDR1 and CDR2 (germline): SEHNR, FQNEAQ (reference sequence). The CDR3 runs to 15 residues. Trimming cost V 5 bases and J 3 bases; bases outside gene matches: 7. The CDR3 is CASSDLRTGGYEQYF. CDR3 nucleotides: TGTGCCAGCAGCGACCTCCGGACAGGGGGCTACGAGCAGTACTTC.

This chain uses TRBV11-2 with TRBJ2-3, with 14 bases identical to TRBD2. The CDR3 is 18 residues long. V shed 5 bases and J 0 bases; nucleotides not matched to a gene: 7. Germline-derived CDR1 and CDR2 are SGHAT and FQNNGV. The CDR3 region has the DNA TGTGCCAGCAGCCCACGGGGACTAGCGGGGGCTAGCACAGATACGCAGTATTTT. Its translation is CASSPRGLAGASTDTQYF.

The rearrangement links TRBV5-1 to TRBJ2-3; D gene uncertain. Germline V gene lookup returns CDR1 SGHRS and CDR2 YFSETQ. CDR3 length: 15 amino acids. V was shortened by 0 bases and J by 1 base, with 9 bases between the two germline ends. The CDR3 sequence is CASSLEGSGTDTQYF. CDR3 DNA sequence: TGCGCCAGCAGCTTGGAAGGGTCCGGCACAGATACGCAGTATTTT.

The sample holds a few counts of this clone. This CDR3 reads CASSYSVQVNSPLHF. In DNA form, the CDR3 reads TGTGCCAGCAGTTACTCGGTGCAGGTTAATTCACCCCTCCACTTT. The chain links TRBV6-5 to TRBJ1-6; no firm D call. The CDR3 sequence is 15 residues long. V lost 0 bases to trimming and J lost 6 bases, with 9 bases between them. Germline V gene data show CDR1 as MNHEY and CDR2 as SVGAGI.

This chain joins TRBV7-2 and TRBJ2-1, with a weak D call TRBD2 (7 bases). The V and J ends lost 4 bases and 4 bases respectively, with 26 bases between them. The CDR3 is 19 residues long. The germline V gene has CDR1 SGHTA and CDR2 FQGNSA. Written as DNA, the CDR3 is TGTGCCAGCAGCTACCAACTCGGTGGCGGGGGCTCCTTTTACAATGAGCAGTTCTTC. It codes for CASSYQLGGGGSFYNEQFF.

This clone has a handful of counts. V is TRBV28 and J is TRBJ2-5; 8 positions match TRBD2. Matching the DNA end better, TRBJ2-1 makes the J call doubtful. Germline loops: CDR1 MDHEN, CDR2 SYDVKM. CDR3 length: 16 residues. The CDR3 DNA reads as TGTGCCAGCACCTCAACGCGGGGGGACTACTACAATGAGCAGTTCTTC. Translated, it gives CASTSTRGDYYNEQFF.

This clone is categorized as large (0.1 to 1%). The chain carries TRBV11-3 and TRBJ1-1, with no clear D. Germline V gene data show CDR1 as SGHNT and CDR2 as YENEEA. The CDR3 is 16 residues long. Between the trimmed V and J ends, which lost 3 bases and 2 bases, there was a span of 16 bases. The CDR3 bases are TGTGCCAGCAGCTTTCATCGGCTGGAGCAAAACACTGAAGCTTTCTTT. Protein sequence: CASSFHRLEQNTEAFF.

The CDR3 DNA follows: TGTGCCAGCTCACCACCTTTCTTGAACACTGAAGCTTTCTTT. This codes for CASSPPFLNTEAFF. This chain uses TRBV18 with TRBJ1-1; D is ambiguous. V was pared by 0 bases and J by 0 bases, with 5 bases between. CDR3 length: 14 residues. Germline assignment: CDR1 KGHSH and CDR2 LQKENI.

V is TRBV5-1 and J is TRBJ1-2; D is ambiguous. Germline assignment: CDR1 SGHRS and CDR2 YFSETQ. Trimming cost V 0 bases and J 1 base, with 10 bases left between them. CDR3 size: 15 residues. In DNA, the CDR3 is TGCGCCAGCAGCTTGGACATCGGGGTTAACTATGGCTACACCTTC. Residues: CASSLDIGVNYGYTF.